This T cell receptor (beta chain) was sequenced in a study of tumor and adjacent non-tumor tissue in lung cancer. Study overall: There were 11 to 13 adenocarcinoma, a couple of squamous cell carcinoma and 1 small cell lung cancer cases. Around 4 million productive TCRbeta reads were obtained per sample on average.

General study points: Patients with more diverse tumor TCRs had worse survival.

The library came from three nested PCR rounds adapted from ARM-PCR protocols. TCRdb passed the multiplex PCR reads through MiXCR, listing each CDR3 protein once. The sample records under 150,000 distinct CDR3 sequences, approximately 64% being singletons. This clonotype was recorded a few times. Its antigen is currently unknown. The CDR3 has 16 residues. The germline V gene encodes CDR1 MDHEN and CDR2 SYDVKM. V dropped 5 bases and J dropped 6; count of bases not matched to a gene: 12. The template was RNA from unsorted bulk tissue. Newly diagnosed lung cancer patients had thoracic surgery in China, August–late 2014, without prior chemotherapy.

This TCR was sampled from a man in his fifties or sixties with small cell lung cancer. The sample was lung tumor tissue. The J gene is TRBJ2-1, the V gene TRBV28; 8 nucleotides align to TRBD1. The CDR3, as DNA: TGTGCCAGCAGTACCTTCCCCGGGACAGGACTCAATGAGCAGTTCTTC. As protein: CASSTFPGTGLNEQFF. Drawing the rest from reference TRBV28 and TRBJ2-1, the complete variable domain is DVKVTQSSRYLVKRTGEKVFLECVQDMDHENMFWYRQDPGLGLRLIYFSYDVKMKEKGDIPEGYSVSREKKERFSLILESASTNQTSMYLCASSTFPGTGLNEQFFGPGTRLTVL.